The sequence of this TCR beta chain was determined in a study of blood T cell repertoires in COVID-19. This clone appeared a few times. Trimming cost V 5 bases and J 5 bases; bases outside gene matches: 4. The CDR3 covers 12 residues. Germline V gene sequence: CDR1 SGHRS, CDR2 YFSETQ. Sequenced by immunoSEQ multiplex PCR; TCRdb stores in-frame clones only, minus some. The top ten hold around 7% of the sample, which has about 180,000 clones, over 80% seen once. The sequencing input was peripheral blood. V usage is TRBV5-1 and J usage is TRBJ2-7; 7 bases align to TRBD1. This receptor was obtained from a middle-aged woman with COVID-19, enrolled during active disease. The CDR3 protein is CASSEGAHEQYF. The CDR3 nucleotides are TGCGCCAGCAGTGAGGGGGCCCACGAGCAGTACTTC.